This is a list of T cell receptor beta chains from one sample in a study of cytomegalovirus exposure and HLA in healthy donors. The data were produced by immunoSEQ multiplex PCR, yet TCRdb's version contains in-frame clones alone and is incomplete. The sample lists more than 80,000 clones, about 95% occurring once. The sequencing sample was made of PBMCs. All receptors come from a woman younger than 30 in good health and CMV-seronegative. CDR3s include the opening cysteine and the closing phenylalanine or tryptophan. The order of the fields is D gene, J gene, V gene, clone size, CDR3 protein, CDR3 DNA. The D gene is left open where the match is weak. Clone size is not always given. Where it is, it says once, few, many or a class for expanded clones.

d_call: NA
j_call: TRBJ2-6
v_call: TRBV11-3
clone_size: NA
cdr3_aa: CASSPALGPGANVLTF
cdr3_nt: TGTGCCAGCAGCCCGGCGCTGGGCCCGGGGGCCAACGTCCTGACTTTC

d_call: TRBD2
j_call: TRBJ2-1
v_call: TRBV14
clone_size: NA
cdr3_aa: CASSEVPGLVWFF
cdr3_nt: TGTGCCAGCAGCGAAGTCCCGGGACTAGTCTGGTTCTTC

d_call: TRBD1
j_call: TRBJ1-2
v_call: TRBV25-1
clone_size: NA
cdr3_aa: CASSSGGGYGYTF
cdr3_nt: TGTGCCAGCAGTTCAGGGGGCGGCTATGGCTACACCTTC

d_call: TRBD1
j_call: TRBJ1-4
v_call: TRBV16
clone_size: NA
cdr3_aa: CASSQLAIGTGVEKLFF
cdr3_nt: TGTGCCAGCAGCCAATTGGCAATCGGGACAGGGGTCGAAAAACTGTTTTTT

d_call: NA
j_call: TRBJ1-1
v_call: TRBV10-1
clone_size: NA
cdr3_aa: CASSLTQGNTEAFF
cdr3_nt: TGCGCCAGCAGTCTAACCCAGGGGAACACTGAAGCTTTCTTT

d_call: TRBD2
j_call: TRBJ2-3
v_call: TRBV11-2
clone_size: NA
cdr3_aa: CASSLGVVAGSTDTQYF
cdr3_nt: TGTGCCAGCAGCTTAGGCGTTGTAGCGGGGAGCACAGATACGCAGTATTTT

d_call: NA
j_call: TRBJ1-3
v_call: TRBV5-8
clone_size: NA
cdr3_aa: CASSLHHRDLPGNTIYF
cdr3_nt: TGTGCCAGCAGCTTGCACCACAGGGATCTACCTGGAAACACCATATATTTT

d_call: TRBD1
j_call: TRBJ1-4
v_call: TRBV27
clone_size: NA
cdr3_aa: CASRRTGNEKLFF
cdr3_nt: TGTGCCAGCAGGCGGACAGGGAATGAAAAACTGTTTTTT

d_call: NA
j_call: TRBJ1-5
v_call: TRBV11-2
clone_size: few
cdr3_aa: CASSLGVSNQPQHF
cdr3_nt: TGTGCCAGCAGCTTAGGAGTCAGCAATCAGCCCCAGCATTTT

d_call: TRBD1
j_call: TRBJ1-1
v_call: TRBV25-1
clone_size: NA
cdr3_aa: CASSQGANTEAFF
cdr3_nt: TGTGCCAGCAGTCAGGGGGCCAACACTGAAGCTTTCTTT

d_call: TRBD1
j_call: TRBJ1-5
v_call: TRBV6-5
clone_size: NA
cdr3_aa: CASSSGQGNQPQHF
cdr3_nt: TGTGCCAGCAGCTCGGGACAGGGGAATCAGCCCCAGCATTTT

d_call: NA
j_call: TRBJ1-6
v_call: TRBV27
clone_size: NA
cdr3_aa: CASSLWARGSYNSPLHF
cdr3_nt: TGTGCCAGCAGTTTATGGGCTCGAGGGTCCTATAATTCACCCCTCCACTTT

d_call: NA
j_call: TRBJ1-1
v_call: TRBV2
clone_size: NA
cdr3_aa: CASSDLPRAGTEAFF
cdr3_nt: TGTGCCAGCAGTGATCTCCCCAGGGCTGGCACTGAAGCTTTCTTT

d_call: TRBD1
j_call: TRBJ1-2
v_call: TRBV5-1
clone_size: NA
cdr3_aa: CASSRYLTGDGYTF
cdr3_nt: TGCGCCAGCAGCCGTTATCTTACAGGGGATGGCTACACCTTC

d_call: TRBD1
j_call: TRBJ2-7
v_call: TRBV6-6
clone_size: NA
cdr3_aa: CASTGTGPYEQYF
cdr3_nt: TGTGCCAGCACCGGGACAGGGCCCTACGAGCAGTACTTC

d_call: TRBD2
j_call: TRBJ2-7
v_call: TRBV6-5
clone_size: NA
cdr3_aa: CASWDPGLQNYEQYF
cdr3_nt: TGTGCCAGCTGGGATCCGGGACTACAAAACTACGAGCAGTACTTC

d_call: TRBD1
j_call: TRBJ1-2
v_call: TRBV6-5
clone_size: NA
cdr3_aa: CASSYSSGGYGYTF
cdr3_nt: TGTGCCAGCAGTTACTCGTCAGGGGGCTATGGCTACACCTTC

d_call: TRBD2
j_call: TRBJ2-7
v_call: TRBV5-4
clone_size: once
cdr3_aa: CASSTGLAGIYEQYF
cdr3_nt: TGTGCCAGCAGCACCGGGCTAGCGGGAATCTACGAGCAGTACTTC

d_call: TRBD1
j_call: TRBJ2-7
v_call: TRBV18
clone_size: NA
cdr3_aa: CASSRNRDRTHEQYF
cdr3_nt: TGTGCCAGCTCACGTAACCGGGACAGGACGCACGAGCAGTACTTC

d_call: NA
j_call: TRBJ1-5
v_call: TRBV21-1
clone_size: NA
cdr3_aa: CASSINGLRSPQHF
cdr3_nt: TGTGCCAGCAGCATAAATGGTTTGAGGTCGCCCCAGCATTTT

d_call: NA
j_call: TRBJ1-6
v_call: TRBV5-4
clone_size: NA
cdr3_aa: CASSLGGYNSPLHF
cdr3_nt: TGTGCCAGCAGCTTGGGAGGTTATAATTCACCCCTCCACTTT

d_call: NA
j_call: TRBJ2-1
v_call: TRBV2
clone_size: NA
cdr3_aa: CASLGAGGAYNEQFF
cdr3_nt: TGTGCCAGCCTCGGCGCGGGTGGAGCCTACAATGAGCAGTTCTTC

d_call: TRBD2
j_call: TRBJ2-2
v_call: TRBV5-1
clone_size: NA
cdr3_aa: CASSPPSGSRDTGELFF
cdr3_nt: TGCGCCAGCAGCCCACCCAGCGGGAGTAGGGACACCGGGGAGCTGTTTTTT

d_call: NA
j_call: TRBJ2-3
v_call: TRBV25-1
clone_size: NA
cdr3_aa: CASKVVGTDTQYF
cdr3_nt: TGTGCCAGCAAAGTAGTCGGCACAGATACGCAGTATTTT

d_call: TRBD2
j_call: TRBJ2-3
v_call: TRBV15
clone_size: NA
cdr3_aa: CATGLAGITSTDTQYF
cdr3_nt: TGTGCCACCGGACTAGCGGGTATTACTAGCACAGATACGCAGTATTTT

d_call: NA
j_call: TRBJ2-2
v_call: TRBV9
clone_size: few
cdr3_aa: CASSPENTGELFF
cdr3_nt: TGTGCCAGCAGCCCAGAGAACACCGGGGAGCTGTTTTTT

d_call: NA
j_call: TRBJ1-2
v_call: TRBV7-9
clone_size: NA
cdr3_aa: CASSFQGSSHGYTF
cdr3_nt: TGTGCCAGCAGCTTCCAGGGGAGCAGTCATGGCTACACCTTC

d_call: TRBD1
j_call: TRBJ1-1
v_call: TRBV19
clone_size: NA
cdr3_aa: CASRDRGRVKTEAFF
cdr3_nt: TGTGCCAGTAGAGACAGGGGAAGGGTTAAGACTGAAGCTTTCTTT

d_call: NA
j_call: TRBJ2-3
v_call: TRBV5-1
clone_size: NA
cdr3_aa: CASSLPESDTQYF
cdr3_nt: TGCGCCAGCAGCCTACCCGAGTCAGATACGCAGTATTTT

d_call: TRBD1
j_call: TRBJ1-4
v_call: TRBV5-5
clone_size: NA
cdr3_aa: CASSLAWDSPNEKLFF
cdr3_nt: TGTGCCAGCAGCTTGGCCTGGGACAGCCCTAATGAAAAACTGTTTTTT

d_call: TRBD1
j_call: TRBJ2-2
v_call: TRBV2
clone_size: NA
cdr3_aa: CASRGGTGGSITGELFF
cdr3_nt: TGTGCCAGCAGGGGAGGGACAGGGGGTTCGATCACCGGGGAGCTGTTTTTT

d_call: NA
j_call: TRBJ1-5
v_call: TRBV10-3
clone_size: NA
cdr3_aa: CAISDKAGANQPQHF
cdr3_nt: TGTGCCATCAGTGATAAGGCAGGGGCAAATCAGCCCCAGCATTTT

d_call: TRBD1
j_call: TRBJ2-3
v_call: TRBV7-8
clone_size: NA
cdr3_aa: CASSLARTGDATDTQYF
cdr3_nt: TGTGCCAGCAGCTTAGCCCGGACAGGGGACGCCACAGATACGCAGTATTTT

d_call: TRBD1
j_call: TRBJ1-4
v_call: TRBV6-1
clone_size: NA
cdr3_aa: CASSPRTGLNEKLFF
cdr3_nt: TGTGCCAGCAGTCCCCGGACAGGGTTGAATGAAAAACTGTTTTTT

d_call: TRBD2
j_call: TRBJ2-3
v_call: TRBV9
clone_size: NA
cdr3_aa: CASSTGGTSIGDTQYF
cdr3_nt: TGTGCCAGCAGCACGGGCGGGACTAGTATCGGGGATACGCAGTATTTT

d_call: TRBD1
j_call: TRBJ2-1
v_call: TRBV5-1
clone_size: NA
cdr3_aa: CASSLGGQGNYNEQFF
cdr3_nt: TGCGCCAGCAGCTTGGGGGGACAGGGGAACTACAATGAGCAGTTCTTC

d_call: NA
j_call: TRBJ1-5
v_call: TRBV4-1
clone_size: NA
cdr3_aa: CASSGGGDESQHF
cdr3_nt: TGCGCCAGCAGCGGGGGCGGAGATGAGTCCCAGCATTTT

d_call: TRBD2
j_call: TRBJ2-3
v_call: TRBV5-4
clone_size: NA
cdr3_aa: CASSLVPLAGSTDTQYF
cdr3_nt: TGTGCCAGCAGCTTGGTCCCCCTAGCGGGAAGCACAGATACGCAGTATTTT

d_call: TRBD1
j_call: TRBJ2-2
v_call: TRBV6-5
clone_size: NA
cdr3_aa: CASSYSTGGTGELFF
cdr3_nt: TGTGCCAGCAGTTACTCGACAGGGGGGACCGGGGAGCTGTTTTTT

d_call: NA
j_call: TRBJ2-2
v_call: TRBV19
clone_size: NA
cdr3_aa: CASSIPGGVRTGELFF
cdr3_nt: TGTGCCAGTAGTATACCCGGAGGAGTACGGACCGGGGAGCTGTTTTTT

d_call: NA
j_call: TRBJ2-1
v_call: TRBV7-9
clone_size: NA
cdr3_aa: CASSFPDSLRYNEQFF
cdr3_nt: TGTGCCAGCAGCTTCCCGGACTCGTTACGATACAATGAGCAGTTCTTC

d_call: NA
j_call: TRBJ2-7
v_call: TRBV7-2
clone_size: NA
cdr3_aa: CASSLYDRMGEQYF
cdr3_nt: TGTGCCAGCAGCTTATATGACAGGATGGGCGAGCAGTACTTC

d_call: NA
j_call: TRBJ2-1
v_call: TRBV4-2
clone_size: NA
cdr3_aa: CASRQDRGRGMDEQFF
cdr3_nt: TGTGCCAGCAGACAAGATCGTGGTAGGGGGATGGATGAGCAGTTCTTC

d_call: TRBD1
j_call: TRBJ1-2
v_call: TRBV7-9
clone_size: NA
cdr3_aa: CASSSAGQAYGYTF
cdr3_nt: TGTGCCAGCAGCTCAGCGGGACAGGCTTATGGCTACACCTTC

d_call: TRBD2
j_call: TRBJ2-1
v_call: TRBV10-3
clone_size: NA
cdr3_aa: CAISSSGSPNEQFF
cdr3_nt: TGTGCCATCAGTTCTAGCGGGAGTCCCAATGAGCAGTTCTTC

d_call: NA
j_call: TRBJ2-7
v_call: TRBV25-1
clone_size: NA
cdr3_aa: CASRSGGSRVYEQYF
cdr3_nt: TGTGCCAGCAGATCTGGAGGGAGTCGTGTCTACGAGCAGTACTTC

d_call: TRBD1
j_call: TRBJ2-2
v_call: TRBV5-4
clone_size: once
cdr3_aa: CASSSSGTANTGELFF
cdr3_nt: TGTGCCAGCAGCTCCTCCGGGACAGCGAACACCGGGGAGCTGTTTTTT

d_call: TRBD1
j_call: TRBJ2-7
v_call: TRBV6-1
clone_size: NA
cdr3_aa: CASSDEGTVYF
cdr3_nt: TGTGCCAGCAGTGATGAAGGGACAGTGTACTTC

d_call: TRBD2
j_call: TRBJ2-3
v_call: TRBV10-3
clone_size: NA
cdr3_aa: CAISDLAGADAQYF
cdr3_nt: TGTGCCATCAGTGACTTAGCGGGAGCCGATGCGCAGTATTTT

d_call: NA
j_call: TRBJ2-3
v_call: TRBV15
clone_size: NA
cdr3_aa: CATNRLGTFSDTQYF
cdr3_nt: TGTGCCACCAACAGACTAGGCACTTTCTCAGATACGCAGTATTTT

d_call: TRBD2
j_call: TRBJ2-1
v_call: TRBV4-1
clone_size: NA
cdr3_aa: CASSQPMGLAGVGEQFF
cdr3_nt: TGCGCCAGCAGCCAACCAATGGGACTAGCGGGAGTTGGCGAGCAGTTCTTC